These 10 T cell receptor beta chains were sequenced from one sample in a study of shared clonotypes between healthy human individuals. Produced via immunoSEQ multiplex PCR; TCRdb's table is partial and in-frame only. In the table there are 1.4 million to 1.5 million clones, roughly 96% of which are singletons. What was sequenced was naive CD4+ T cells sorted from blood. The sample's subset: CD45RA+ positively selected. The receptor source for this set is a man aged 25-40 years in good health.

DNA for the CDR3: TGCGCCAGCAGCCAGCTGGGCCCAGGGGTGCCCTACGAGCAGTACTTC. This gives the protein CASSQLGPGVPYEQYF. The J gene is TRBJ2-7, the V gene TRBV4-1; D might be TRBD1 (6 bases). V shed 3 bases and J shed 2 bases, with 17 bases lying between them. The CDR3 is 16 residues long. The germline V gene has CDR1 MGHRA and CDR2 YSYEKL.

The CDR3 loop reads CASSLFRQNYGYTF. The CDR3 nucleotides are TGTGCCAGCAGTTTATTTCGACAGAACTATGGCTACACCTTC. The chain is built from TRBV28 and TRBJ1-2; D might be TRBD1 (5 bases). V shed 1 base and J shed 2 bases, with 8 bases lying between them. Per the germline V gene, CDR1 is MDHEN and CDR2 is SYDVKM. The CDR3 is 14 residues long.

CDR3 sequence: CASSRPGLVETQYF. The CDR3 coding sequence is TGTGCCAGTAGTCGCCCGGGACTAGTGGAGACCCAGTACTTC. The chain carries TRBV19 and TRBJ2-5; 8 bases match TRBD2. Trimming at V came to 5 bases and at J to 5 bases, leaving 7 bases not matched to a gene. Germline values: CDR1 LNHDA, CDR2 SQIVND (reference sequence). The CDR3 extends over 14 amino acids.

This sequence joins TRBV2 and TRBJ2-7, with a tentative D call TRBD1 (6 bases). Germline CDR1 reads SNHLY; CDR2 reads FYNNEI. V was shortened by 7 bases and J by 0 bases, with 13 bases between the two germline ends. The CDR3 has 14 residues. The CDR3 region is CASKFRGSSYEQYF. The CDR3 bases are TGTGCCAGCAAGTTTAGGGGGAGCTCCTACGAGCAGTACTTC.

Written as DNA, the CDR3 is TGTGCCAGCAGCCCAATTGGTCGGACACAGAATAGCAATCAGCCCCAGCATTTT. It encodes CASSPIGRTQNSNQPQHF. This chain uses TRBV5-8 with TRBJ1-5, with D possibly matching TRBD1 (5 bases). The germline V gene encodes CDR1 SGHTS and CDR2 YDEGEE. Trimming left V 4 bases short and J 0 bases short, with 20 bases between. The CDR3 extends over 18 amino acids.

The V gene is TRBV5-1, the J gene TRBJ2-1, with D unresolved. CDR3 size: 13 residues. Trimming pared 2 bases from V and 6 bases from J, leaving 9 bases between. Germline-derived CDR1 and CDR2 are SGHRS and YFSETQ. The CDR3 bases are TGCGCCAGCAGCTTAAATTATGGCAATGAGCAGTTCTTC. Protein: CASSLNYGNEQFF.

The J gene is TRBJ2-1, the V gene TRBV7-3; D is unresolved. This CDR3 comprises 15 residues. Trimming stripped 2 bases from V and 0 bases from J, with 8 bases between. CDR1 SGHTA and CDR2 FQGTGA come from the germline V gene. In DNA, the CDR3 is TGTGCCAGCAGCTTAGACCCAGGCTCCTACAATGAGCAGTTCTTC. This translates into CASSLDPGSYNEQFF.

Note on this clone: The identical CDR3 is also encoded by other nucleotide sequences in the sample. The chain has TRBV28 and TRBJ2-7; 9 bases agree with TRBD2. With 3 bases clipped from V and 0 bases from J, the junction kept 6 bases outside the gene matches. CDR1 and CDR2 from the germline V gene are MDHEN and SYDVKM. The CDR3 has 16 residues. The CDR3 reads CASSFPAGGISYEQYF. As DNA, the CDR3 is TGTGCCAGCAGTTTTCCGGCGGGAGGGATCTCCTACGAGCAGTACTTC.

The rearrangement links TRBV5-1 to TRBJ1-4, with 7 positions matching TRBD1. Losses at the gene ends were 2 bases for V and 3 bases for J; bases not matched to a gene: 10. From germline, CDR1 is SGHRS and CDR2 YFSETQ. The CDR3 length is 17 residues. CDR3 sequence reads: CASSFIPGQSANEKLFF. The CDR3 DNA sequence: TGCGCCAGCAGCTTTATTCCGGGACAGAGCGCTAATGAAAAACTGTTTTTT.

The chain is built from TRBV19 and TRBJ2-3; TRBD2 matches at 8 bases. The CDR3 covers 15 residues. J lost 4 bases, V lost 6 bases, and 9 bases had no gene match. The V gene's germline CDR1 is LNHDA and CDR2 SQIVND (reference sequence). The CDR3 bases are TGTGCCAGTAGGCCGGGCGGGGGGCGCCCAGATACGCAGTATTTT. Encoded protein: CASRPGGGRPDTQYF. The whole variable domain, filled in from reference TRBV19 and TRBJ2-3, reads DGGITQSPKYLFRKEGQNVTLSCEQNLNHDAMYWYRQDPGQGLRLIYYSQIVNDFQKGDIAEGYSVSREKKESFPLTVTSAQKNPTAFYLCASRPGGGRPDTQYFGPGTRLTVL.